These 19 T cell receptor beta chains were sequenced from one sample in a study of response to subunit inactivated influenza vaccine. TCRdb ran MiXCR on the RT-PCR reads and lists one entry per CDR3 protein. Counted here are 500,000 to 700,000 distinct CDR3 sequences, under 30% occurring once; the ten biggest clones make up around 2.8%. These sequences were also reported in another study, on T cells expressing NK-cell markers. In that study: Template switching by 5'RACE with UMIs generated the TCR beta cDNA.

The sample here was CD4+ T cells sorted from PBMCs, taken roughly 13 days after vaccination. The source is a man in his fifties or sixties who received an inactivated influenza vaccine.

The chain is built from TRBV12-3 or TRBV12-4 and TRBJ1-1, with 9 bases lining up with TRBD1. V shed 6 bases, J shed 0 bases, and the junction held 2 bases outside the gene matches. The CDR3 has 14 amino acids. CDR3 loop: CASRTGGVNTEAFF. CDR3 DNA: TGTGCCAGCAGGACAGGGGGGGTGAACACTGAAGCTTTCTTT.

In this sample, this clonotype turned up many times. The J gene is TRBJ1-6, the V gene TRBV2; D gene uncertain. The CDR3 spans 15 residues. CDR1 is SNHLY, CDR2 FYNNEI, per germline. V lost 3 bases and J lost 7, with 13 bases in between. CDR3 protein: CASSDKDLRNSPLHF. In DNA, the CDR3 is TGTGCCAGCAGTGACAAGGACTTACGGAATTCACCCCTCCACTTT.

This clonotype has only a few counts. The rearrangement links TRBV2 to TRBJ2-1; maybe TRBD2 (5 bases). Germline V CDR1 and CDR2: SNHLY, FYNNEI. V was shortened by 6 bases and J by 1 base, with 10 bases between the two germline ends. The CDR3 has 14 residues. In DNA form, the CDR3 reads TGTGCCAGCAGGAGGGCTGCTTCCTACAATGAGCAGTTCTTC. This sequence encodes CASRRAASYNEQFF.

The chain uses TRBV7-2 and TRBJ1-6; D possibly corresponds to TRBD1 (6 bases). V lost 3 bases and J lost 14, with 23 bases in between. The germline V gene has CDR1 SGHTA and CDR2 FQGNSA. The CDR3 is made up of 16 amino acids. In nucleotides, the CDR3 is TGTGCCAGCAGCTTCAGTTCGAGGGGAGGGGGGGTGACCCTCCACTTT. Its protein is CASSFSSRGGGVTLHF.

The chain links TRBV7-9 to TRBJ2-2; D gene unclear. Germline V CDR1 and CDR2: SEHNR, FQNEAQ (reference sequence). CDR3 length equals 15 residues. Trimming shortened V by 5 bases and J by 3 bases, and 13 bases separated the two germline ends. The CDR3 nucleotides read TGTGCCAGCAGCCCGTCTAGGGCTTACACCGGGGAGCTGTTTTTT. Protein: CASSPSRAYTGELFF.

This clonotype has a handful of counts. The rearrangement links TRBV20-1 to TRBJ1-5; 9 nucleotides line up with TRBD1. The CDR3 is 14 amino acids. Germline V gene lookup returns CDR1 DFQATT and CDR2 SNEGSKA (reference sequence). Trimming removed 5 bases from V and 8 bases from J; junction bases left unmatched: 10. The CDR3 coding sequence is TGCAGTGCTGCGGACAGGGGAAGTAGTAAGCCCCAGCATTTT. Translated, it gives CSAADRGSSKPQHF.

The CDR3 region is CAISEGFSGGETQYF. The CDR3 DNA reads as TGTGCCATCAGTGAAGGGTTCAGCGGGGGTGAGACCCAGTACTTC. The chain has TRBV10-3 and TRBJ2-5; TRBD2 matches 8 bases. After removal of 3 bases from V and 5 bases from J, the junction contained 8 bases not matched to a gene. CDR1 is ENHRY and CDR2 is SYGVKD in the germline V gene. There are 15 residues in the CDR3.

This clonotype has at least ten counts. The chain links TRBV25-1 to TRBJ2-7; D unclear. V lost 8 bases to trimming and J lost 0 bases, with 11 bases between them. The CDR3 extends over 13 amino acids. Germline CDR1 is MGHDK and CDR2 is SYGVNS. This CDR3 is CASRMTGSYEQYF. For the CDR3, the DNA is TGTGCCAGCCGCATGACGGGCTCCTACGAGCAGTACTTC.

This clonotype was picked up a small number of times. The CDR3 sequence is CSAREGTYGYTF. The CDR3 nucleotides read TGCAGTGCTAGAGAAGGTACATATGGCTACACCTTC. The chain couples TRBV20-1 to TRBJ1-2; D is uncertain. This CDR3 contains 12 residues. With 0 bases removed from V and 5 bases from J, the gap between germline ends came to 7 bases. Germline loops: CDR1 DFQATT, CDR2 SNEGSKA (reference sequence).

CDR3 in DNA: TGTGCCAGCAGCTTCGGGACTAGCGGGGTTATCTCCTACAATGAGCAGTTCTTC. Its protein is CASSFGTSGVISYNEQFF. The chain combines TRBV5-6 with TRBJ2-1; 13 nucleotides align to TRBD2. Per the germline V gene, CDR1 is SGHDT and CDR2 is YYEEEE. Germline trimming cut 2 bases from V and 0 bases from J; bases unmatched to any gene: 5. CDR3 length equals 18 residues.

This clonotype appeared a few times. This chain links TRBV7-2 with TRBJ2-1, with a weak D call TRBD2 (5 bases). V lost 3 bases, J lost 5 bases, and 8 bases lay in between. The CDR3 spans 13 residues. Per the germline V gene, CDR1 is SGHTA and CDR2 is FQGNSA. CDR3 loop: CASSFTRNNEQFF. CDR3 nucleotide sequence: TGTGCCAGCAGCTTCACTAGAAACAATGAGCAGTTCTTC.

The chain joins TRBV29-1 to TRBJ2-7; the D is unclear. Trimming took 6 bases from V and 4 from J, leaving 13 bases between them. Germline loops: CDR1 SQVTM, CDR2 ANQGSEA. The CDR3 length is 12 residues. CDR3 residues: CSVSSSRYEQYF. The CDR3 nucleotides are TGCAGCGTCTCCTCGTCGAGATACGAGCAGTACTTC.

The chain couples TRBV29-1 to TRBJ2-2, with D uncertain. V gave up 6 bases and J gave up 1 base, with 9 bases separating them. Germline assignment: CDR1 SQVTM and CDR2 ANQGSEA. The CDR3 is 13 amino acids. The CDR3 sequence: CSVPDVNTGELFF. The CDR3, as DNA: TGCAGCGTGCCGGACGTGAACACCGGGGAGCTGTTTTTT.

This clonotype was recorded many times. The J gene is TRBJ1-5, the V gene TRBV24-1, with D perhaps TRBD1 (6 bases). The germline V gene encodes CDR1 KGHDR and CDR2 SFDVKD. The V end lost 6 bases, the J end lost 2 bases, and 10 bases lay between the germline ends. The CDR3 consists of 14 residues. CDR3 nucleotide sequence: TGTGCCACCAGTCAGTCAGGGGGCAATCAGCCCCAGCATTTT. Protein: CATSQSGGNQPQHF.

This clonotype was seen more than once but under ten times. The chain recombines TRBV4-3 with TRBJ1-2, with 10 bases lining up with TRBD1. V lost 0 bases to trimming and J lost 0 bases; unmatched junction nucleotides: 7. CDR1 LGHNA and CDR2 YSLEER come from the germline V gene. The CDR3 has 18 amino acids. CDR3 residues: CASSQDRKGQGTNYGYTF. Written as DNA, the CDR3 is TGCGCCAGCAGCCAAGATAGAAAGGGACAGGGGACTAACTATGGCTACACCTTC.

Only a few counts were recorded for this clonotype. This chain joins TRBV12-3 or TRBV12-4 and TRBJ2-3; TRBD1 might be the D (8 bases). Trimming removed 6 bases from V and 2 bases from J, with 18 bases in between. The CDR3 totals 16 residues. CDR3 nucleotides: TGTGCCAGCAGAACAGGGGGGGGCCTGTCCACAGATACGCAGTATTTT. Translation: CASRTGGGLSTDTQYF.

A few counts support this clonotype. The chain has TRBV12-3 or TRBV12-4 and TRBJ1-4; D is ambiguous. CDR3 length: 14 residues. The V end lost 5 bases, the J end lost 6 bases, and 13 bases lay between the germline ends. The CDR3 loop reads CASSRDRVDEKLFF. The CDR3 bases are TGTGCCAGCAGTCGGGATAGGGTAGATGAAAAACTGTTTTTT.

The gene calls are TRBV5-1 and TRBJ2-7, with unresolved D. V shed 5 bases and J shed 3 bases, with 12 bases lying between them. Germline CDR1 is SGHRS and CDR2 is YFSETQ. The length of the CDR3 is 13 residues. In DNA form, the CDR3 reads TGCGCCAGCAGTTCCGAACTATTCTACGAGCAGTACTTC. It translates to CASSSELFYEQYF.

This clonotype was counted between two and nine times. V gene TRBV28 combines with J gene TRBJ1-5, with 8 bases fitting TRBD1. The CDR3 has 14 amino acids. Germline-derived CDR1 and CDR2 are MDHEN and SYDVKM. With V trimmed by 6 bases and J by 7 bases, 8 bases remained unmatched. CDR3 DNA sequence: TGTGCCAGCAGGTTGACAGGGGTTAGCCAGCCCCAGCATTTT. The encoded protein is CASRLTGVSQPQHF.